Listed here is a single TCR beta chain. The target antigen is unknown. This entry belongs to a study of CD8+ T cells in alopecia areata. The study, taken as a whole, reports: Researchers report lesional scalp, most notably alopecia totalis/universalis, outstripped normal scalp in clonality.

RNA extraction and reverse transcription yielded cDNA as sequencing template. Clones were sequenced by immunoSEQ multiplex PCR, and TCRdb holds only the in-frame ones, with some missing. Counted here are fewer than 200,000 clones, around 60% occurring once; the ten biggest clones make up roughly 15%. Cell sorting was applied to PBMCs, and CD4+ and CD8+ T cells were collected. This receptor was taken from a human donor with alopecia areata. The source was CD4+ T cells sorted from blood, collected at week 0.

CDR3 region: CASSPDSRNTEAFF. In nucleotides, the CDR3 is TGTGCCAGCAGCCCAGACAGTCGGAACACTGAAGCTTTCTTT. This chain uses TRBV25-1 with TRBJ1-1, with D maybe TRBD1 (5 bases). V lost 6 bases and J 1 base, leaving 12 bases between the germline ends. Germline-derived CDR1 and CDR2 are MGHDK and SYGVNS. The CDR3 is 14 residues long.